The sequence of this T cell receptor beta chain was determined in a study of T cells in Graves' hyperthyroidism and ophthalmopathy. Study background: Before any treatment, at initial diagnosis, peripheral blood was collected. The study's findings and limits: Ophthalmopathy prediction by the model preceded onset by a median roughly 6 months.

RNA transcripts were the template for amplifying TCR beta CDR3 regions. TCR CDR3 underwent first-round RT-PCR with the HTBI primer set. Via MiXCR, TCRdb re-called the multiplex PCR reads, giving one row per CDR3 protein. This sample carries about 350,000 distinct CDR3 sequences, over 11% of them seen once, and the ten largest clones take around 24%. This clonotype was observed a few times. Antigen unknown. Patients aged 18 to 65 had newly diagnosed hyperthyroidism lasting under 2 months. This TCR was recovered from a woman aged 25 to 45 with Graves' hyperthyroidism. Sequencing used blood.

The CDR3 nucleotides read TGTGCCAGCAGTTTAGGGATGAACACCGGGGAGCTGTTTTTT. This sequence encodes CASSLGMNTGELFF. This sequence joins TRBV12-3 or TRBV12-4 and TRBJ2-2; D uncertain. V was trimmed by 1 base and J by 1 base, leaving 4 bases between them. This CDR3 has 14 residues.